The sequence of this T cell receptor (beta chain) was determined in a study of regulatory T cells in long-lasting Graves disease. Study overall: Over 5 years of antithyroid drugs with positive TSH receptor antibodies was taken to mean persistent Graves' disease.

Trimming pared 5 bases from V and 4 bases from J, leaving 14 bases between. The CDR3 runs 13 residues. CDR1 is GTSNPN and CDR2 is SVGIG in the germline V gene (reference sequence). Time point meaning: persistent/refractory GD, antithyroid drugs over 5 years with positive TRAb. Isolated PBMC RNA provided the starting material for the TCR library. For TCR beta, libraries came from iRepertoire HTBI primers and Arm-PCR of CDR3 regions. As originally analysed: Across samples, 55 to 75 TRBV and some 13 TRBJ segments were found. Each CDR3 protein gets one entry after TCRdb re-called the multiplex PCR reads with MiXCR. The V and J calls and clone size come from TCRdb's table, not from the authors' own analysis. The sample has approximately 380,000 distinct CDR3 sequences, around 20% seen once. This clonotype came up a few times.

The sequence was obtained from a female donor with Graves disease. V gene TRBV30 combines with J gene TRBJ1-1; D gene unclear. Source: peripheral blood mononuclear cells (PBMCs), taken when the disease was refractory, from a patient treated with antithyroid drugs. CDR3 DNA: TGTGCCTGGTCGTTTCGTGGAGGCACTGAAGCTTTCTTT. This codes for CAWSFRGGTEAFF.